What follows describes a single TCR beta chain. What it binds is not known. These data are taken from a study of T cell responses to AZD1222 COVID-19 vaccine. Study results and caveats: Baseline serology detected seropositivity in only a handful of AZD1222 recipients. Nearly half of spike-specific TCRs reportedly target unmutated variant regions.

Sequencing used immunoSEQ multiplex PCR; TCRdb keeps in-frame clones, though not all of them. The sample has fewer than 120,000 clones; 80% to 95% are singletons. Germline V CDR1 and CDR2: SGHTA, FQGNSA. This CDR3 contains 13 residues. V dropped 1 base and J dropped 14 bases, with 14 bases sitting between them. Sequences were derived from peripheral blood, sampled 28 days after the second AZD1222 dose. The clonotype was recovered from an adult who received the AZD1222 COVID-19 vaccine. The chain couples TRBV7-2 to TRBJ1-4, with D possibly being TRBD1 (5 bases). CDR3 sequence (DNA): TGTGCCAGCAGCTTAGAATCCAGCCCAGGGCTGTTTTTT. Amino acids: CASSLESSPGLFF. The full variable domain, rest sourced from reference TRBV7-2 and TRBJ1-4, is GAGVSQSPSNKVTEKGKDVELRCDPISGHTALYWYRQSLGQGLEFLIYFQGNSAPDKSGLPSDRFSAERTGGSVSTLTIQRTQQEDSAVYLCASSLESSPGLFFGSGTQLSVL.